Presented here are 7 T cell receptor beta chains from one specimen sequenced in a study of T cell changes during pregnancy in multiple sclerosis. Some clones are missing from TCRdb's copy, which holds only in-frame ones; the method was immunoSEQ multiplex PCR. The sample holds 45,000 to 65,000 clones, 85% to 95% seen once. The starting material was peripheral blood, obtained after pregnancy. Receptors were obtained from a female donor in good health, enrolled as a control in a pregnancy study.

V is TRBV18 and J is TRBJ1-1; TRBD1 aligns across 8 bases. Germline V gene lookup returns CDR1 KGHSH and CDR2 LQKENI. The length of the CDR3 is 15 residues. Trimming took 3 bases from V and 5 from J; bases not matched to a gene: 8. For the CDR3, the DNA is TGTGCCAGCTCACCTGGAGACAGGGGAGTTACTGAAGCTTTCTTT. It translates to CASSPGDRGVTEAFF.

V and J are TRBV5-8 and TRBJ2-2; D is possibly TRBD1 (5 bases). CDR3 size: 16 residues. The V gene lost 1 base and the J gene lost 0 bases, with 10 bases spanning the gap. Germline V CDR1 and CDR2: SGHTS, YDEGEE. CDR3 DNA: TGTGCCAGCAGCTTGAAGTGGGGCGCGAACACCGGGGAGCTGTTTTTT. Encoded protein: CASSLKWGANTGELFF.

The chain is built from TRBV20-1 and TRBJ1-1; the D is unclear. V lost 3 bases and J lost 7, with 9 bases in between. This CDR3 is built from 11 residues. CDR1 DFQATT and CDR2 SNEGSKA come from the germline V gene (reference sequence). CDR3 sequence: CSASGGFEAFF. The CDR3 DNA reads as TGCAGTGCTAGCGGAGGATTTGAAGCTTTCTTT.

This chain connects TRBV28 to TRBJ2-7, with no clear D. Germline V gives CDR1 MDHEN, CDR2 SYDVKM. Trimming cost V 1 base and J 4 bases, with 5 bases left between them. This CDR3 has 12 amino acids. The CDR3 reads CASSLFSYEQYF. For the CDR3, the DNA is TGTGCCAGCAGTTTATTTAGTTACGAGCAGTACTTC.

As DNA, the CDR3 is TGTGCCAGCAGTTTAGGGACTAGAGGCGAGACCCAGTACTTC. This sequence encodes CASSLGTRGETQYF. The rearrangement joins TRBV27 to TRBJ2-5; 8 positions match TRBD2. J lost 5 bases, V lost 2 bases, and 4 bases had no gene match. The CDR3 totals 14 residues. The germline V gene encodes CDR1 MNHEY and CDR2 SMNVEV (reference sequence).

The rearrangement uses TRBV9 and TRBJ1-3; D ambiguous. The length of the CDR3 is 15 residues. V shed 0 bases and J shed 0 bases, with 7 bases lying between them. CDR1 is SGDLS, CDR2 YYNGEE, per germline. As DNA, the CDR3 is TGTGCCAGCAGCGTAGCAGGCCTCTCTGGAAACACCATATATTTT. Its translation: CASSVAGLSGNTIYF. The whole variable domain, remainder taken from reference TRBV9 and TRBJ1-3, is DSGVTQTPKHLITATGQRVTLRCSPRSGDLSVYWYQQSLDQGLQFLIQYYNGEERAKGNILERFSAQQFPDLHSELNLSSLELGDSALYFCASSVAGLSGNTIYFGEGSWLTVV.

The chain employs TRBV9 and TRBJ1-2; D gene uncertain. Trimming pared 0 bases from V and 4 bases from J, leaving 13 bases between. CDR3 size: 15 residues. The germline CDR1 and CDR2 sequences are SGDLS and YYNGEE. The CDR3 spells CASSVGPFPSYGYTF. DNA for the CDR3: TGTGCCAGCAGCGTAGGTCCCTTCCCTAGCTATGGCTACACCTTC.